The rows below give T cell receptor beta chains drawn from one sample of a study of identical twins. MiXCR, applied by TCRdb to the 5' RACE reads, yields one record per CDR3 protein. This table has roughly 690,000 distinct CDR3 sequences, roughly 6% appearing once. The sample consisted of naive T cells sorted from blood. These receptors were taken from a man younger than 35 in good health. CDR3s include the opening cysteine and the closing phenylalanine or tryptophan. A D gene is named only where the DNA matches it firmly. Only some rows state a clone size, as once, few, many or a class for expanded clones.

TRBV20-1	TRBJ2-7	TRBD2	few	TGCAGTGCTAGCGGGAGGGCCATCTACGAGCAGTACTTC	CSASGRAIYEQYF
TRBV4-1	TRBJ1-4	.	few	TGCGCAAGCCGCGTAGTCGGATCAACTAATGAAAAACTGTTTTTT	CASRVVGSTNEKLFF
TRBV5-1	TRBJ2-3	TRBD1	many	TGCGCCAGCAGCTTGAACAGGGGTGGCACAGATACGCAGTATTTT	CASSLNRGGTDTQYF
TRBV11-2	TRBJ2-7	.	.	TGTGCCAGCAGCTTAGGGCAGATGTACGAGCAGTACTTC	CASSLGQMYEQYF
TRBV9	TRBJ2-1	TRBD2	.	TGTGCCAGCAGCGTAGGTAGCGGGAGGGCCTACAATGAGCAGTTCTTC	CASSVGSGRAYNEQFF
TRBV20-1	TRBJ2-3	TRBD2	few	TGCAGTGCTAGAGAACCTAGCGGGAGGTCAGATACGCAGTATTTT	CSAREPSGRSDTQYF
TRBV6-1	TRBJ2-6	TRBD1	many	TGTGCCAGCAGTCTTACAGGGGATCGGGCCAACGTCCTGACTTTC	CASSLTGDRANVLTF
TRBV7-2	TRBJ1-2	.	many	TGTGCCAGCAGCTTGGCGGGGGAAGGCTACACCTTC	CASSLAGEGYTF
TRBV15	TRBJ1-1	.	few	TGTGCCACCAGCAGAGATCGGGGCGGGCAAGCTTTCTTT	CATSRDRGGQAFF
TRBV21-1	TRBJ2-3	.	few	TGTGCCAGGAGTTGCAAGCCACCTAGCACAGATACGCAGTATTTT	CARSCKPPSTDTQYF
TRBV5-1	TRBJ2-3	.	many	TGCGCCAGCAGCTTGGCCGGGGCGGGGACGGATACGCAGTATTTT	CASSLAGAGTDTQYF
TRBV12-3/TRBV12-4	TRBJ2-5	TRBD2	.	TGTGCCAGCAGCCTACTAGCGGGAGGGGGTAGGGAGACCCAGTACTTC	CASSLLAGGGRETQYF
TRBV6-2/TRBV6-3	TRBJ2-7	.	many	TGTGCCAGCAGTTACTCGATGTATCGGGAGCAGTACTTC	CASSYSMYREQYF
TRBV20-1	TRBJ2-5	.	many	TGCAGTGCTAGAGACAGTCGGCCCCAAGAGACCCAGTACTTC	CSARDSRPQETQYF
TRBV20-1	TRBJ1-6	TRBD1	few	TGCAGTGCCGGGACCTTCAAGGGGGCAGGGGGTTCACCCCTCCACTTT	CSAGTFKGAGGSPLHF
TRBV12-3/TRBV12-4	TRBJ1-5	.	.	TGTGCCAGCAGTTTAGGAGGGCCCCCCCCGGGACACCGCAATCAGCCCCAGCATTTT	CASSLGGPPPGHRNQPQHF
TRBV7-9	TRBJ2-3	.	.	TGTGCCAGCAGCAAAAAAAGAGGCGGGAGCACAGATACGCAGTATTTT	CASSKKRGGSTDTQYF
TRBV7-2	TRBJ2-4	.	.	TGTGCCAGCAGCTTAAGCATCGGAACTGTAGCCAAAAACATTCAGTACTTC	CASSLSIGTVAKNIQYF
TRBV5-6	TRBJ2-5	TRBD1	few	TGTGCCAGCAGTTTCCCGACAGGGAAAGAGACCCAGTACTTC	CASSFPTGKETQYF
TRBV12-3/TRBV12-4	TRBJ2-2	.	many	TGTGCCAGCAGATGGAACACCGGGGAGCTGTTTTTT	CASRWNTGELFF
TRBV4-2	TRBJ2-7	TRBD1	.	TGTGCCAGCAGCCAGGACGGACAGGGGGGTAATGACGAGCAGTACTTC	CASSQDGQGGNDEQYF
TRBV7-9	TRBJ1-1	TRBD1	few	TGTGCCAGCAGCTTAATAGGGGGCAGGGAAGCTTTCTTT	CASSLIGGREAFF
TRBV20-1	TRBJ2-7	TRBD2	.	TGCAGTGCTAGAGTCAGCGGGAGGGCCCCCTACGAGCAGTACTTC	CSARVSGRAPYEQYF
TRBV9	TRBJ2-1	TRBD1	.	TGTGCCAGCAGCGTATACAGGGGTGGAAATGAGCAGTTCTTC	CASSVYRGGNEQFF
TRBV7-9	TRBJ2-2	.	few	TGTGCCAGCACCCTAGGGGGGGAGCTGTTTTTT	CASTLGGELFF
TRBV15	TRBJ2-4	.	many	TGTGCCACCAGCAGAGATCGAGGACAACTAGCCAAAAACATTCAGTACTTC	CATSRDRGQLAKNIQYF
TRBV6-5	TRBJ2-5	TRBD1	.	TGTGCCAGCAGTTACTCCTACCCAGGGGGCGCGGAGGAGACCCAGTACTTC	CASSYSYPGGAEETQYF
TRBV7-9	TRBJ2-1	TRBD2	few	TGTGCCAGCAGCTTAGGGACTAGCGAGACTCCTCACAATGAGCAGTTCTTC	CASSLGTSETPHNEQFF
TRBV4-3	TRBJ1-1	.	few	TGCGCCAGCAGCCAAAGGGAGTTCACTGAAGCTTTCTTT	CASSQREFTEAFF
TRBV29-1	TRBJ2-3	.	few	TGCAGCGTTGAAGATCCGGCCCCCCTCGGGAGTGCAGATACGCAGTATTTT	CSVEDPAPLGSADTQYF
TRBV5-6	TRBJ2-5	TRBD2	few	TGTGCCAGCAGCTTGGCGGGACTAGCGGGAGGACAAGAGACCCAGTACTTC	CASSLAGLAGGQETQYF
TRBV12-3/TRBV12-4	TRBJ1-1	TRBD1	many	TGTGCCTCAGGCAGGGGGATGAACACTGAAGCTTTCTTT	CASGRGMNTEAFF
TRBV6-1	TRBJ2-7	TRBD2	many	TGTGCCAGCAGTACCACTAGCGGGGTCTCCTACGAGCAGTACTTC	CASSTTSGVSYEQYF
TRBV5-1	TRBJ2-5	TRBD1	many	TGCGCCAGCAGTACTGGGACAGGGGAAGAGACCCAGTACTTC	CASSTGTGEETQYF
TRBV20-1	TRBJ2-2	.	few	TGCAGTGGGCGGCCCGAGAACACCGGGGAGCTGTTTTTT	CSGRPENTGELFF
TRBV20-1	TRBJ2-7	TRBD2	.	TGCAGTGCTACCGGGAGGGGTCGAAACTACGAGCAGTACTTC	CSATGRGRNYEQYF
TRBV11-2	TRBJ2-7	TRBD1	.	TGTGCCAGCAGCTTAGGTCCGGGACAGGGGGTCTACGAGCAGTACTTC	CASSLGPGQGVYEQYF
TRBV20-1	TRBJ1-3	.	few	TGCAGTGTGGGGACAAGCAACGGAAACACCATATATTTT	CSVGTSNGNTIYF
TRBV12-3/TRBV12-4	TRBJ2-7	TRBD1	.	TGTGCCAGCAGTTTCAGTCCTGGACAGGGCGTGGAAGAGCAGTACTTC	CASSFSPGQGVEEQYF
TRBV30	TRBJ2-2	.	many	TGTGCCTGGAAACCGGGGACCGGGGAGCTGTTTTTT	CAWKPGTGELFF
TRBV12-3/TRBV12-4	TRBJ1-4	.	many	TGTGCCAGCAGTTTTAAGCTACGGGAAAAACTGTTTTTT	CASSFKLREKLFF
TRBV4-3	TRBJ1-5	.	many	TGCGCCAGCAGCCAAGGTGTTTATAGCAATCAGCCCCAGCATTTT	CASSQGVYSNQPQHF
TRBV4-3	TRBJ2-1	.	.	TGCGCCAGCAGCCAAGAAGAGGGCCCCTACAATGAGCAGTTCTTC	CASSQEEGPYNEQFF
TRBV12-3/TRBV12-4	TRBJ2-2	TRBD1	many	TGTGCCAGCAGTCCCCACAGGGGCGATATCGGGGAGCTGTTTTTT	CASSPHRGDIGELFF
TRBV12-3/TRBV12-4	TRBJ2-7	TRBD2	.	TGTGCCAGCAGTTTACTAGCGGGGGCCTCCTACGAGCAGTACTTC	CASSLLAGASYEQYF
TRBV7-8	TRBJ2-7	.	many	TGTGCCAGCAGCTTGGAGGGTGGAGGGTCCTACGAGCAGTACTTC	CASSLEGGGSYEQYF
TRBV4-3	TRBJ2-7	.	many	TGCGCCAGCAGCCAAGCATGGACAGCCTACGAGCAGTACTTC	CASSQAWTAYEQYF
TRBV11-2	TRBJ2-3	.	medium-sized	TGTGCCAGCAGCCTAGCTCTGGATACGCAGTATTTT	CASSLALDTQYF
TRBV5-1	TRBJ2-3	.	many	TGCGCCAGCAGCTTGGATGGGGGCGCGTCAGATACGCAGTATTTT	CASSLDGGASDTQYF